This T cell receptor beta chain was profiled in a study of Tregs in tolerant kidney transplant recipients. CD4+CD25+CD127- Tregs, CD4+CD25- non-Tregs, CD4 and CD8 cells were sorted. Overall study results and limits: Few patients were studied, so findings need validation in larger groups. This study did not directly address biological reproducibility.

Sequenced by immunoSEQ multiplex PCR; TCRdb stores in-frame clones only, minus some. This table has about 240,000 clones, about 86% appearing once. CDR1 is MGHRA, CDR2 YSYEKL, per germline. The CDR3 contains 15 residues. Trimming took off 4 bases at V and 2 bases at J, with 13 bases between the two ends. In the case of this clone: Its antigen is undetermined.

This clonotype was obtained from a human donor in good health. The chain links TRBV4-1 to TRBJ2-3; D is possibly TRBD1 or TRBD2 (5 bases each). Sequenced sample: CD4+ T cells from blood. CDR3 sequence reads: CASSLSGPTTDTQYF. As DNA, the CDR3 is TGCGCCAGCAGCCTCTCGGGACCCACCACAGATACGCAGTATTTT.